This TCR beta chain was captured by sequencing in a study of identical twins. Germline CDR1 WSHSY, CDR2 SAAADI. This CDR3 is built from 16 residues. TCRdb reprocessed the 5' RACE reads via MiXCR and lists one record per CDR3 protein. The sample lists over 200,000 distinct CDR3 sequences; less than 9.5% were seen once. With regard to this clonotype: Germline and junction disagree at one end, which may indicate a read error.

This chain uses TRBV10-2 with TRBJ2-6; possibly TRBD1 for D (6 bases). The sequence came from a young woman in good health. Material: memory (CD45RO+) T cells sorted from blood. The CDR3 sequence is CASRAGVNSGTNVLTF. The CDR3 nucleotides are TGCGCCAGCAGGGCAGGGGTCAACTCTGGGACCAACGTCCTGACTTTC.